The clone carrying this T cell receptor beta chain was recorded a few times. Its antigen remains unidentified. The data originate from a study of CD8 T cells in ankylosing spondylitis. TCRdb reprocessed the 5' RACE reads via MiXCR and lists one record per CDR3 protein. The data contain about 160,000 distinct CDR3 sequences, 9.8% of them singletons. General study points: Researchers reportedly found disease-linked clones significantly enriched in matched ankylosing spondylitis synovial fluid. In ankylosing spondylitis blood, a motif of roughly eight highly homologous TCR beta variants appeared characteristic. Relatively rare in peripheral blood, disease-linked clones were also CD8+.

Germline-derived CDR1 and CDR2 are LGHNA and YSLEER. Trimming took 1 base from V and 8 from J; bases not matched to a gene: 4. The CDR3 runs 14 residues. The receptor comes from a female donor with ankylosing spondylitis or in good health (not recorded which). The rearrangement uses TRBV4-3 and TRBJ1-4, with 7 bases matching TRBD1. Input material: blood, either unsorted or a sorted T cell fraction (not recorded which). The CDR3 here is CASSQVGGQEKLFF. The CDR3 DNA reads as TGCGCCAGCAGCCAAGTGGGGGGACAGGAAAAACTGTTTTTT.